These 21 T cell receptor beta chains originate from one sample sequenced in a study of T cell repertoires in cytomegalovirus infection. Which antigens these TCRs recognize remains unknown. In TCRdb, the reads were re-called with MiXCR into one record per CDR3 protein. This sample carries approximately 65,000 distinct CDR3 sequences, 20% to 25% of them seen once, and the ten largest clones take 73%. This specimen was CD8+ T cells from cultured PBMCs, taken from culture after CMV antigen stimulation. The origin of the receptors is a human donor in good health (CMV status not recorded). Some clones in this sample may be carry-over from other donors' samples.

The rearrangement uses TRBV7-2 and TRBJ1-5; D uncertain. V was trimmed by 5 bases and J by 3 bases, leaving 14 bases between them. The CDR3 is 15 amino acids. CDR1 and CDR2 from the germline V gene are SGHTA and FQGNSA. The CDR3: CASSDLRRDNQPQHF. CDR3 nucleotides: TGTGCCAGCAGCGATCTCCGGCGGGACAATCAGCCCCAGCATTTT.

There are a few counts of this clonotype. The chain couples TRBV7-6 to TRBJ1-2; D call uncertain. The CDR3 runs 11 residues. Trimming removed 7 bases at V and 2 bases at J, with 5 bases between. Germline V gene data show CDR1 as SGHVS and CDR2 as FNYEAQ. The CDR3, as DNA: TGTGCCAGCAAGGGAAACTATGGCTACACCTTC. It is translated as CASKGNYGYTF.

This clonotype has just a few counts. The V gene is TRBV6-6, the J gene TRBJ1-5; D might be TRBD1 (5 bases). CDR1 is MNHNY and CDR2 is SVGAGI in the germline V gene (reference sequence). Deletions cut 6 bases from V and 7 bases from J, with 19 bases between. The CDR3 sequence is 15 residues long. This chain's CDR3 is CASSRPPGLRQPQHF. For the CDR3, the DNA is TGTGCCAGCAGCCGTCCTCCGGGGCTTCGCCAGCCCCAGCATTTT.

This clonotype was seen a handful of times. This rearrangement joins TRBV2 to TRBJ2-7; 11 nucleotides agree with TRBD1. Germline lookup yields CDR1 SNHLY and CDR2 FYNNEI. This CDR3 contains 16 residues. Trimming at V came to 7 bases and at J to 0 bases, leaving 8 bases not matched to a gene. The CDR3, as DNA: TGTGCCAGCACTAATCGGGGACAGGGGGTCTCCTACGAGCAGTACTTC. Translating gives CASTNRGQGVSYEQYF.

This clonotype was recorded many times. The chain carries TRBV7-8 and TRBJ1-5, with 8 nucleotides matching TRBD1. This CDR3 spans 14 amino acids. Germline CDR1 reads SGHVS; CDR2 reads FQNEAQ. V shed 5 bases, J shed 7 bases, and the junction held 7 bases outside the gene matches. In DNA form, the CDR3 reads TGTGCCAGCAGCCCGGACAGGGCGGGACAGCCCCAGCATTTT. This gives the protein CASSPDRAGQPQHF.

This clonotype was counted many times. The rearrangement uses TRBV11-1 and TRBJ1-1; 9 nucleotides agree with TRBD1. V gave up 1 base and J gave up 0 bases; unmatched junction bases: 6. CDR3 size: 17 residues. Per germline, CDR1 SGHAT and CDR2 FQDESV (reference sequence). CDR3 sequence: CASSLDGTGSVNTEAFF. CDR3 in DNA: TGTGCCAGCAGCTTAGACGGGACAGGGTCCGTGAACACTGAAGCTTTCTTT.

This clonotype was recorded a few times. V gene TRBV7-9 combines with J gene TRBJ1-4; a weak D match, TRBD1 (6 bases). The CDR3 spans 15 residues. Trimming removed 3 bases from V and 5 bases from J, with 13 bases in between. Germline CDR1 is SEHNR and CDR2 is FQNEAQ (reference sequence). The CDR3: CASSFRGEGNEKLFF. The CDR3 DNA follows: TGTGCCAGCAGCTTCAGGGGAGAGGGGAATGAAAAACTGTTTTTT.

This clonotype showed up just a few times. This chain uses TRBV7-6 with TRBJ2-3; D is unresolved. The CDR3 is 16 residues long. Per the germline V gene, CDR1 is SGHVS and CDR2 is FNYEAQ. V lost 0 bases and J 0 bases, leaving 10 bases between the germline ends. This CDR3 reads CASSLARTPSTDTQYF. The CDR3 nucleotides read TGTGCCAGCAGCTTAGCGCGTACACCTAGCACAGATACGCAGTATTTT. The full variable domain, in which reference TRBV7-6 and TRBJ2-3 provide the parts outside the CDR3, is GAGVSQSPRYKVTKRGQDVALRCDPISGHVSLYWYRQALGQGPEFLTYFNYEAQQDKSGLPNDRFSAERPEGSISTLTIQRTEQRDSAMYRCASSLARTPSTDTQYFGPGTRLTVL.

The chain is built from TRBV7-9 and TRBJ1-2; a possible D gene is TRBD1 (5 bases). The CDR3 loop spans 13 amino acids. V was cut by 3 bases and J by 6 bases, with 11 bases left in between. CDR1 and CDR2 (germline): SEHNR, FQNEAQ (reference sequence). The CDR3: CASSFPAGDGYTF. In DNA form, the CDR3 reads TGTGCCAGCAGCTTCCCGGCGGGGGATGGCTACACCTTC.

The V call is TRBV4-3, the J call TRBJ2-1, with 11 bases that match TRBD2. The germline V gene has CDR1 LGHNA and CDR2 YSLEER. CDR3 size: 14 residues. Trimming removed 7 bases from V and 9 bases from J; junction bases left unmatched: 8. In nucleotides, the CDR3 is TGCGCCAGCACTCCGACTAGCGGGGATAGTGAGCAGTTCTTC. Translated, it gives CASTPTSGDSEQFF.

The gene calls are TRBV7-8 and TRBJ2-1; 11 positions match TRBD1. CDR1 is SGHVS, CDR2 FQNEAQ, per germline. Trimming removed 5 bases from V and 2 bases from J; junction bases left unmatched: 2. The CDR3 runs to 15 residues. CDR3 sequence reads: CASSMGQGAYNEQFF. CDR3 nucleotide sequence: TGTGCCAGCAGCATGGGACAGGGGGCCTACAATGAGCAGTTCTTC.

This clonotype showed up just a few times. The chain is built from TRBV7-8 and TRBJ1-2; D is possibly TRBD1 (5 bases). Germline V gene lookup returns CDR1 SGHVS and CDR2 FQNEAQ. The CDR3 consists of 16 residues. The ends were cut back, 3 bases at V and 3 bases at J, with 17 bases in the middle. This CDR3 reads CASSFSREDIHYGYTF. In nucleotides, the CDR3 is TGTGCCAGCAGCTTTTCCAGGGAAGATATTCACTATGGCTACACCTTC.

The rearrangement joins TRBV4-3 to TRBJ1-4; no clear D. The CDR3 totals 15 residues. The V gene's germline CDR1 is LGHNA and CDR2 YSLEER. The V end was cut by 1 base, the J end by 0 bases, with 6 bases between. The CDR3 reads CASSQVLATNEKLFF. The CDR3 bases are TGCGCCAGCAGCCAAGTCCTTGCAACTAATGAAAAACTGTTTTTT.

In this sample, this clonotype turned up a few times. J is TRBJ1-5 and V is TRBV12-3 or TRBV12-4; TRBD1 matches 7 bases. The CDR3 is 16 residues long. J gave up 0 bases and V 1 base, and 3 bases lay outside the gene matches. The CDR3, as DNA: TGTGCCAGCAGTTTAGAGGGGGCCGATAGCAATCAGCCCCAGCATTTT. It is translated as CASSLEGADSNQPQHF.

This chain's CDR3 is CASGEGVRDDEQYF. CDR3 sequence (DNA): TGTGCCAGCGGGGAAGGGGTCCGGGACGACGAGCAGTACTTC. The chain combines TRBV9 with TRBJ2-7, with D possibly being TRBD1 or TRBD2 (5 bases each). V lost 7 bases to trimming and J lost 5 bases, with 19 bases between them. Germline CDR1 is SGDLS and CDR2 is YYNGEE. This CDR3 is built from 14 residues.

The chain recombines TRBV7-2 with TRBJ1-5, with D possibly being TRBD1 (6 bases). Germline lookup yields CDR1 SGHTA and CDR2 FQGNSA. Trimming stripped 3 bases from V and 2 bases from J, with 14 bases between. The CDR3 runs to 16 residues. The CDR3 loop is CASSLAGQAGNQPQHF. CDR3 nucleotides: TGTGCCAGCAGCTTGGCGGGACAAGCGGGCAATCAGCCCCAGCATTTT.

This clonotype was counted a few times. J is TRBJ1-1 and V is TRBV7-8; TRBD1 might be the D (6 bases). The CDR3 runs 15 residues. Looked up from germline, CDR1 is SGHVS and CDR2 is FQNEAQ. Trimming cost V 7 bases and J 8 bases, with 23 bases left between them. In DNA form, the CDR3 reads TGTGCCAGCACCCCCGGGACACTCAGGATACCGGAAGCTTTCTTT. Translation gives CASTPGTLRIPEAFF.

The V call is TRBV13, the J call TRBJ1-3; tentative D call: TRBD1 (5 bases). Trimming shortened V by 5 bases and J by 3 bases, and 17 bases separated the two germline ends. The germline gives CDR1 PRHDT, CDR2 FYEKMQ (reference sequence). CDR3 length: 16 amino acids. CDR3 nucleotides: TGTGCCAGCAGCGGGGACCGCCAGGGTTTTGGAAACACCATATATTTT. As protein: CASSGDRQGFGNTIYF.

This clonotype has just a few counts. In nucleotides, the CDR3 is TGTGCCAGCAGACTAGGACAGGGGATACTGAGGGGCTACACCTTC. Its protein is CASRLGQGILRGYTF. The chain links TRBV12-3 or TRBV12-4 to TRBJ1-2; 9 positions match TRBD1. With 6 bases clipped from V and 8 bases from J, the junction kept 13 bases outside the gene matches. This CDR3 contains 15 residues.

The chain links TRBV4-3 to TRBJ1-6; weak D call: TRBD1 (5 bases). This CDR3 contains 14 residues. CDR1 and CDR2 (germline): LGHNA, YSLEER. The germline V and J ends were trimmed by 1 base and 7 bases, with 8 bases remaining between them. The CDR3 spells CASSQVRANSPLHF. The CDR3 nucleotides are TGCGCCAGCAGCCAAGTCAGGGCGAATTCACCCCTCCACTTT.

The V gene is TRBV4-2, the J gene TRBJ2-2, with D possibly matching TRBD2 (6 bases). This CDR3 has 16 amino acids. CDR1 and CDR2 (germline): LGHNA, YNFKEQ. V dropped 0 bases and J dropped 7 bases, with 15 bases sitting between them. The CDR3 nucleotides read TGTGCCAGCAGCCAAGAAACCCTAGCGAACGTCGGGGAGCTGTTTTTT. It is translated as CASSQETLANVGELFF.